This TCR gamma chain was profiled in a study of Vδ1+ human thymocytes (dated by TCRdb to 2016 to 2019). Regarding the research as a whole: As a data resource, the study described the mRNA-level TRG and TRD CDR3 repertoires found in highly purified Vdelta1+ thymocytes taken from young children. The multiplex-based CDR3 amplicon strategy had previously been validated against 5'RACE-based CDR3 amplicon generation methods. Points the paper makes about the study in general: Because unexpected Vdelta2 sequences could lead to misinterpretation of bulk repertoire data, the authors recommended using highly purified populations and single-cell validation. No clustering by age or sex was observed, so analyses did not stratify donors by these variables. Although sort purity was high, approximately 20% of thymic TRD sequences were Vdelta2 (with a few Vdelta3), in contrast to the peripheral blood Vdelta1+ controls. Numerous TRG clonotypes were shared among donors (up to roughly 7x10^3), while TRD repertoires were essentially private (a maximum of 116 shared). The thymic TRG and TRD repertoires appeared highly polyclonal, with Gaussian CDR3 length distributions, in contrast to the oligoclonal repertoires of peripheral blood.

The germline V gene provides CDR1 EGSTGY and CDR2 YDSYTSSV. From its cysteine to its phenylalanine, the CDR3 spans 13 amino acids. The DNA shown is the 39-base CDR3, in frame from base 1. In this sample, this clone turned up a few times. Its antigen target is currently unknown. A read error may account for a junction end that differs from germline. This sample also contains other DNA sequences that code for the same CDR3. RNA was isolated using the RNeasy mini kit, and reverse transcription was performed with Superscript III. CDR3 amplicons were produced by multiplex PCR using pooled V-gene forward primers and a constant-region reverse primer with Illumina adaptor overhangs. Amplicons were gel-purified, then indexed with Nextera index primers over roughly 8 extra PCR cycles and purified with AMPure XP beads. Sequencing of libraries was performed on an Illumina MiSeq using paired-end 250 bp reads, dual indexing and a roughly 19% PhiX spike-in. As for the authors' bioinformatics: Read quality was checked with FastQC, and TRG read pairs were merged using ea-utils fastq-join. Sequences were annotated with IMGT/HighV-QUEST, keeping only productive sequences with unambiguous V-gene assignment; clonotypes were defined by identical CDR3 sequence. For downstream analysis, VDJtools 1.1.1, tcR 2.2.3, Treemap and vegan Shannon diversity in R 3.4.4 were used. TCRdb reprocessed the public data with the CATT caller; entries with the same nucleotide sequence were combined afterwards. TCRdb's processing, not the study's, gives the V and J calls here. This sample lists tens of thousands of gamma-chain clones; around 13% were detected once. 1.5% to 2% of the sample rests with the top ten.

Thymic samples were depleted of alphabeta T cells, then CD3+ TCRVdelta1+ TCRVdelta2- thymocytes were FACS-sorted. Sorted Vdelta1+ thymocyte purity ranged from roughly 98% to 99.6%. Thymic specimens were obtained from several paediatric patients, aged from roughly 5 days to 15 months, who were undergoing corrective cardiac surgery. Thymic tissue was dispersed, and mononuclear cells were isolated on a Histopaque-1077 density gradient. The staining antibodies were anti-TCRVdelta1 clone TS8.2, anti-TCRVdelta2 clone B6, anti-CD3 clone HIT3a and anti-TCRalphabeta clone IP26. The sequencing sample was made of Vdelta1+ gamma-delta thymocytes from the thymus. The sample's cell subset or site label, decoded: FACS-sorted CD3+ TCRalphabeta- TCRVdelta1+ TCRVdelta2- thymocytes. The chain is made from TRGV4 and TRGJ1 or TRGJ2. This clonotype originated in a child less than two years old who had congenital heart surgery. The CDR3 protein sequence reads: CATWNGGGYKKLF. The DNA is TGTGCCACCTGGAATGGGGGTGGTTATAAGAAACTCTTT.